The 22 T cell receptor beta chains in this list originate from one sample, sequenced in a study of T-cell reconstitution after alpha-beta-depleted transplantation in children. It was with unique molecular identifiers that the TCRbeta library was prepared. MiXCR was run by TCRdb on the PCR reads, yielding one entry per CDR3 protein. Of roughly 300,000 distinct CDR3 sequences in the sample, around a tenth are singletons; the top ten hold around 20%. The sequenced sample was peripheral blood, obtained 180 days after TCRalphabeta/CD19-depleted stem cell transplant. The source of these receptors is a male patient between 2 and 10 years old who had a stem cell transplant for chronic granulomatous disease, so the T cells may come from the graft donor.

This clonotype was picked up many times. The genes are TRBV5-5 and TRBJ2-1; TRBD2 is a possible D gene (6 bases). The germline V and J ends were trimmed by 3 bases and 8 bases, with 15 bases remaining between them. Germline lookup yields CDR1 SGHKS and CDR2 YYEKEE (reference sequence). The CDR3 sequence is 14 residues long. CDR3 bases: TGTGCCAGCAGCTCTGGACTATCGGTGCATGAGCAGTTCTTC. Residues: CASSSGLSVHEQFF.

This clonotype was recorded at least ten times. CDR3 loop: CSVEFGGTQYF. The CDR3 bases are TGCAGCGTTGAATTCGGGGGGACCCAGTACTTC. The chain is built from TRBV29-1 and TRBJ2-5; tentatively, D is TRBD2 (6 bases). In germline, CDR1 is SQVTM, CDR2 ANQGSEA. The V gene lost 2 bases and the J gene lost 7 bases, with 8 bases spanning the gap. The CDR3 length is 11 residues.

This clonotype was seen at least ten times. The chain uses TRBV7-2 and TRBJ2-1, with D possibly matching TRBD2 (5 bases). The CDR3 has 16 residues. The germline CDR1 and CDR2 sequences are SGHTA and FQGNSA. Trimming stripped 4 bases from V and 7 bases from J, with 20 bases between. CDR3 amino acids: CASSSRTRLLLNEQFF. CDR3 sequence (DNA): TGTGCCAGCAGCTCGCGGACTCGCTTACTACTTAATGAGCAGTTCTTC. Full variable domain (outside the CDR3, taken from reference TRBV7-2 and TRBJ2-1): GAGVSQSPSNKVTEKGKDVELRCDPISGHTALYWYRQSLGQGLEFLIYFQGNSAPDKSGLPSDRFSAERTGGSVSTLTIQRTQQEDSAVYLCASSSRTRLLLNEQFFGPGTRLTVL.

At least ten counts were recorded for this clonotype. This chain links TRBV6-5 with TRBJ2-1; no clear D. Germline values: CDR1 MNHEY, CDR2 SVGAGI. The CDR3 runs to 14 residues. The V and J ends lost 3 bases and 3 bases respectively, with 9 bases between them. CDR3 loop: CASSYRRFYNEQFF. In DNA, the CDR3 is TGTGCCAGCAGTTATCGAAGATTCTACAATGAGCAGTTCTTC.

The rearrangement links TRBV7-8 to TRBJ2-1; TRBD2 matches 9 bases. V lost 1 base and J lost 2; bases outside the gene matches: 3. The V gene's germline CDR1 is SGHVS and CDR2 FQNEAQ. This CDR3 region has 16 residues. The CDR3 region has the DNA TGTGCCAGCAGCTTAGAAGCGGGAGGCCCCTACAATGAGCAGTTCTTC. Protein product: CASSLEAGGPYNEQFF.

This clonotype was recorded at least ten times. V gene TRBV5-6 combines with J gene TRBJ2-4, with D hard to call. Trimming cost V 4 bases and J 0 bases, with 8 bases left between them. Germline V gene lookup returns CDR1 SGHDT and CDR2 YYEEEE. The CDR3 spans 14 residues. The CDR3 sequence is CASSQGVAKNIQYF. The CDR3 DNA sequence: TGTGCCAGCAGCCAAGGCGTAGCCAAAAACATTCAGTACTTC.

This clonotype came up many times. The chain has TRBV29-1 and TRBJ1-1, with unresolved D. V gave up 1 base and J gave up 4 bases, with 10 bases separating them. CDR3 length equals 13 residues. Germline V CDR1 and CDR2: SQVTM, ANQGSEA. The CDR3 DNA is TGCAGCGTTGAAGTGGGGTTGAGCACTGAAGCTTTCTTT. This encodes CSVEVGLSTEAFF.

This clonotype has a count of ten or more. The V and J genes are TRBV20-1 and TRBJ1-2; D perhaps matches TRBD1 (6 bases). The ends were cut back, 5 bases at V and 8 bases at J, with 12 bases in the middle. Per germline, CDR1 DFQATT and CDR2 SNEGSKA (reference sequence). CDR3 length: 11 residues. In DNA form, the CDR3 reads TGCAGTGCTCTACAGGGAAGAGGCTACACCTTC. Its protein is CSALQGRGYTF.

This clonotype was seen more than once but under ten times. The CDR3 spells CASTTGTGNQPQHF. In nucleotides, the CDR3 is TGTGCCAGTACAACCGGGACAGGCAATCAGCCCCAGCATTTT. The V gene is TRBV19, the J gene TRBJ1-5, with 7 bases fitting TRBD1. The CDR3 is made up of 14 amino acids. V shed 7 bases, J shed 2 bases, and the junction held 5 bases outside the gene matches. Per germline, CDR1 LNHDA and CDR2 SQIVND (reference sequence).

The J gene is TRBJ1-5, the V gene TRBV12-3 or TRBV12-4; the D is unclear. CDR3 size: 13 residues. Trimming removed 3 bases at V and 9 bases at J, with 12 bases between. Here the CDR3 reads CASSLEGLWPQHF. For the CDR3, the DNA is TGTGCCAGCAGTTTGGAGGGTTTATGGCCCCAGCATTTT.

In this sample, this clonotype turned up many times. This sequence joins TRBV12-3 or TRBV12-4 and TRBJ2-1; 12 bases fit TRBD2. Unmatched junction bases numbered 7, after V lost 6 bases and J lost 4 bases. CDR3 length: 16 amino acids. The CDR3 bases are TGTGCCAGCAGCACGACTAGCGGGGGTTTTTACAATGAGCAGTTCTTC. As protein: CASSTTSGGFYNEQFF.

This clonotype was seen repeatedly, ten times or more. The chain has TRBV28 and TRBJ2-6; maybe TRBD2 (5 bases). The germline V gene encodes CDR1 MDHEN and CDR2 SYDVKM. CDR3 size: 14 residues. V gave up 3 bases and J gave up 3 bases, with 6 bases separating them. The CDR3 region has the DNA TGTGCCAGCAGTTTCGGGGTTGGGGCCAACGTCCTGACTTTC. Protein: CASSFGVGANVLTF. The full variable domain, rest sourced from reference TRBV28 and TRBJ2-6, is DVKVTQSSRYLVKRTGEKVFLECVQDMDHENMFWYRQDPGLGLRLIYFSYDVKMKEKGDIPEGYSVSREKKERFSLILESASTNQTSMYLCASSFGVGANVLTFGAGSRLTVL.

This clonotype has a count of ten or more. This rearrangement joins TRBV6-2 or TRBV6-3 to TRBJ2-1; D possibly corresponds to TRBD2 (5 bases). The CDR3 has 14 amino acids. The V end was cut by 0 bases, the J end by 13 bases, with 16 bases between. Per the germline V gene, CDR1 is MNHEY and CDR2 is SVGEGT. DNA of the CDR3: TGTGCCAGCAGTTACTCGAAGGCGGGTCGGGAACAGTTCTTC. Protein product: CASSYSKAGREQFF.

Ten or more counts support this clonotype. The DNA for the CDR3 is TGTGCCAGCAGCCCACAGGTTGGGGTACTGAATGAGCAGTTCTTC. This sequence encodes CASSPQVGVLNEQFF. This chain uses TRBV16 with TRBJ2-1, with TRBD1 as a possible D gene (5 bases). The CDR3 spans 15 residues. V was clipped by 4 bases and J by 7 bases, with 17 bases between them. Germline V CDR1 and CDR2: KGHSY, FQNENV.

This clonotype has at least ten counts. This chain connects TRBV27 to TRBJ2-7, with 8 positions matching TRBD2. V lost 3 bases, J lost 5 bases, and 9 bases stayed unmatched. CDR3 size: 15 residues. Germline CDR1 is MNHEY and CDR2 is SMNVEV (reference sequence). The CDR3 DNA is TGTGCCAGCAGTTTGGGGGGTAGCGGGAACCACGAGCAGTACTTC. It yields the protein CASSLGGSGNHEQYF.

Many counts were recorded for this clonotype. V and J are TRBV12-3 or TRBV12-4 and TRBJ1-1; TRBD1 is a possible D gene (6 bases). The V and J ends lost 4 bases and 6 bases respectively, with 21 bases between them. The length of the CDR3 is 16 residues. The CDR3 DNA reads TGTGCCAGCAGTTCCCTGTTGCTGACAGGAAACTCTGAAGCTTTCTTT. The encoded protein is CASSSLLLTGNSEAFF.

Ten or more counts support this clonotype. The V call is TRBV5-5, the J call TRBJ1-1; D perhaps matches TRBD1 (6 bases). Germline V gives CDR1 SGHKS, CDR2 YYEKEE (reference sequence). CDR3 length: 15 residues. Between the trimmed V and J ends, which lost 7 bases and 1 base, there was a span of 17 bases. CDR3 residues: CASLRSGGSNTEAFF. The CDR3 bases are TGTGCCAGCTTAAGATCGGGGGGCTCGAACACTGAAGCTTTCTTT.

This clonotype was counted ten times or more. The chain is built from TRBV7-2 and TRBJ2-7, with TRBD1 matching over 9 bases. V lost 5 bases and J lost 7; bases outside the gene matches: 6. Germline lookup yields CDR1 SGHTA and CDR2 FQGNSA. The CDR3 has 13 residues. The CDR3 here is CASSIQGASEQYF. CDR3 DNA sequence: TGTGCCAGCAGCATACAGGGGGCGAGTGAGCAGTACTTC.

This clonotype has a count of ten or more. V and J are TRBV29-1 and TRBJ2-7; 11 bases match TRBD2. The CDR3 extends over 15 amino acids. Germline CDR1 SQVTM, CDR2 ANQGSEA. The junction had 7 bases not matched to a gene; V was cut back by 6 bases and J by 0 bases. Here the CDR3 reads CSVAGTSGNSYEQYF. In nucleotides, the CDR3 is TGCAGCGTGGCCGGGACTAGCGGAAACTCCTACGAGCAGTACTTC.

Ten or more counts support this clonotype. In DNA form, the CDR3 reads TGCAGCGTTGGGGCAAGCTACACAGATACGCAGTATTTT. Protein: CSVGASYTDTQYF. V and J are TRBV29-1 and TRBJ2-3; no definite D call. The germline gives CDR1 SQVTM, CDR2 ANQGSEA. The CDR3 has 13 amino acids. V was trimmed by 4 bases and J by 2 bases, leaving 10 bases between them.

This clonotype was observed many times. This sequence joins TRBV2 and TRBJ2-5, with 7 bases that match TRBD1. The germline gives CDR1 SNHLY, CDR2 FYNNEI. V shed 7 bases, J shed 7 bases, and the junction held 6 bases outside the gene matches. The CDR3 is made up of 12 amino acids. The CDR3 bases are TGTGCCAGCATAGGGGGCGAAGGGACCCAGTACTTC. Amino acids: CASIGGEGTQYF. The whole variable domain, remainder taken from reference TRBV2 and TRBJ2-5, is EPEVTQTPSHQVTQMGQEVILRCVPISNHLYFYWYRQILGQKVEFLVSFYNNEISEKSEIFDDQFSVERPDGSNFTLKIRSTKLEDSAMYFCASIGGEGTQYFGPGTRLLVL.

This clonotype showed up many times. The chain links TRBV19 to TRBJ2-4; no clear D gene. Germline V gene lookup returns CDR1 LNHDA and CDR2 SQIVND (reference sequence). The germline V and J ends were trimmed by 7 bases and 4 bases, with 17 bases remaining between them. CDR3 length equals 15 residues. The CDR3 DNA reads as TGTGCCAGTATGGGATCGGGCCAAACTAAAAACATTCAGTACTTC. Amino acids: CASMGSGQTKNIQYF.